This TCR beta chain is drawn from a study of blood T cell repertoires in COVID-19 (dated by TCRdb to 2018 to 2020). Background for the entire study: The collaborator samples originated in the United States, Italy and Spain and spanned the acute and convalescent phases of COVID-19. A freely available public database, intended as a resource for researchers studying the immune response to SARS-CoV-2, is where the repertoires were released. The samples were drawn from two sources: the first 160 participants of the ongoing ImmuneRACE study, and 1,200 or so subjects contributed by 6 global collaborators. Where available, HLA class I and class II types were obtained from metadata supplied by the sample provider rather than from assay-based typing. Deeply sampled blood TCRbeta repertoires from subjects exposed to, actively infected with, or recovered from COVID-19 were included in the dataset. A de-identified subject ID, COVID-19 status, age in years and sex were almost always included in the sample metadata. The material from the prospective study consisted of cDNA or gDNA derived from T cells, B-cell-depleted T cells, or PBMCs.

This clone was detected only once. It has no known antigen specificity. No base-level quality is on record; no much larger clone is a single base apart. The CDR3 measures 15 amino acids from cysteine to phenylalanine. The only DNA kept is the CDR3, 45 bases in frame from the first base. Taken from the germline V gene, the CDR1 and CDR2 loops are MNHEY and SVGAGI. After removal of 6 bases from V and 7 bases from J, the junction retains 8 bases not matched to a gene. Participants in the prospective study were aged roughly 18 to 89 years, lived in 20 to 25 United States geographic areas, and enrolled through a virtual design. In the prospective study, cohorts were assigned on the basis of participant-reported clinical history obtained from a screening survey and a study questionnaire. ImmuneRACE Cohort 3 recovered participants were defined by two consecutive negative NP/OP PCR tests, healthcare professional clearance, or symptom resolution. In the prospective study, whole blood, serum and a nasopharyngeal or oropharyngeal swab were collected from each participant by mobile phlebotomists. Additional blood draws and questionnaires over a roughly two-month period could optionally be provided by prospective study participants. Before DNA extraction, prospective study blood samples were shipped either frozen or at room temperature.

Beyond this particular receptor, the publication reports: The amount of clinical and demographic metadata varied by source and participant and was provided uncurated.

TCRbeta CDR3 regions were amplified from genomic DNA by means of the immunoSEQ Assay, a bias-controlled multiplex PCR. As for how the authors treated the data: Nucleated cell counts per sample were estimated from amplification of reference gene primers within the assay. To quantify the absolute abundance of each unique TCRbeta CDR3 rearrangement, sequence reads were collapsed and filtered. Productive Simpson clonality was computed per sample as the square root of Simpson's diversity index over productive rearrangements. In its TCRdb copy, this immuneACCESS table keeps in-frame sequences only and misses some clones. Where compared with another copy, unresolved V genes explain less than half of these, and the others have no known cause. The V and J calls and clone size were taken over from that table, and D and trimming were inferred from the DNA. This sample holds roughly 180,000 clones; more than 80% were observed only once. More than 5.5% of the sample is held by the ten biggest clonotypes.

The receptor comes from a man aged 40-49 years who had recovered from COVID-19. Input material: PBMCs or T cells enriched from blood (not recorded which). In this chain, TRBV6-5 is recombined with TRBJ2-1, and 11 junctional nucleotides match TRBD2. The CDR3 in this case is CASRRGLAGPNEQFF. The sequence in DNA is TGTGCCAGCAGACGCGGACTAGCGGGTCCTAATGAGCAGTTCTTC.